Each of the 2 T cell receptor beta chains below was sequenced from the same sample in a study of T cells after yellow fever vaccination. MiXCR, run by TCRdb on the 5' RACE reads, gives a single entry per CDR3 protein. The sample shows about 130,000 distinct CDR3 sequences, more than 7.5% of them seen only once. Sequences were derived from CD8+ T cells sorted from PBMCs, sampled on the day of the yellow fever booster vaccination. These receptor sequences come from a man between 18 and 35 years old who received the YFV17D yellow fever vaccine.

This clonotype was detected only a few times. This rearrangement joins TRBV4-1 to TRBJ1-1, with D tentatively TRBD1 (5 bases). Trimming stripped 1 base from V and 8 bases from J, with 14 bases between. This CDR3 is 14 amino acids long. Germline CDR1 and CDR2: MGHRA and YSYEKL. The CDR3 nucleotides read TGCGCCAGCAGCCAAGGGCCAGGGCTCCAGGAAGCTTTCTTT. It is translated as CASSQGPGLQEAFF.

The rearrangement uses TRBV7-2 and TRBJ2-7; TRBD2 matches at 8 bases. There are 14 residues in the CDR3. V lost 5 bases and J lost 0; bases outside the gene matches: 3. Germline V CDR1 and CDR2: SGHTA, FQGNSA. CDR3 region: CASSAGGASYEQYF. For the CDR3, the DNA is TGTGCCAGCAGCGCCGGGGGGGCCTCCTACGAGCAGTACTTC.